Listed here are 19 T cell receptor beta chains from one sample, sequenced in a study of CD8+ T cells in alopecia areata. cDNA serving as the sequencing template came from extracted, reverse transcribed RNA. Libraries were prepared by immunoSEQ multiplex PCR; TCRdb keeps only in-frame clonotypes and omits some of them. Here the sample spans 200,000 to 250,000 clones, 64% being singletons. Treatment defined: oral pan-JAK inhibitor, 5-10 mg twice daily. The sample here was CD4+ T cells sorted from blood, taken at week 4, from a patient treated with tofacitinib. The origin of the receptors is a human donor with alopecia areata.

This chain connects TRBV7-9 to TRBJ1-6; maybe TRBD1 (5 bases). Germline CDR1 is SEHNR and CDR2 is FQNEAQ (reference sequence). The CDR3 spans 15 residues. V was pared by 5 bases and J by 7 bases, with 15 bases between. The CDR3 protein is CASSAGGAGNSPLHF. The CDR3 DNA is TGTGCCAGCAGCGCTGGCGGGGCAGGGAATTCACCCCTCCACTTT.

This chain uses TRBV7-9 with TRBJ1-1; D gene uncertain. V was cut by 1 base and J by 4 bases, with 10 bases left in between. The CDR3 extends over 14 amino acids. CDR1 is SEHNR, CDR2 FQNEAQ, per germline (reference sequence). In DNA form, the CDR3 reads TGTGCCAGCAGCTTAGAATCTGGGATCACTGAAGCTTTCTTT. Its translation is CASSLESGITEAFF.

This clone was seen only a few times. V gene TRBV7-2 combines with J gene TRBJ2-7; the match to TRBD1 covers 9 bases. The length of the CDR3 is 14 residues. V dropped 6 bases and J dropped 4; count of bases not matched to a gene: 7. Germline V CDR1 and CDR2: SGHTA, FQGNSA. The DNA for the CDR3 is TGTGCCAGCAGGTCCACAGGGGGCAATTACGAGCAGTACTTC. It specifies CASRSTGGNYEQYF.

V and J are TRBV19 and TRBJ2-2; possibly TRBD2 for D (5 bases). In germline, CDR1 is LNHDA, CDR2 SQIVND (reference sequence). Deletions cut 8 bases from V and 3 bases from J, with 13 bases between. The CDR3 spans 14 residues. CDR3 sequence reads: CASRPGWDTGELFF. The DNA for the CDR3 is TGTGCCAGTCGGCCGGGATGGGACACCGGGGAGCTGTTTTTT. The full variable domain, completed using reference TRBV19 and TRBJ2-2, is DGGITQSPKYLFRKEGQNVTLSCEQNLNHDAMYWYRQDPGQGLRLIYYSQIVNDFQKGDIAEGYSVSREKKESFPLTVTSAQKNPTAFYLCASRPGWDTGELFFGEGSRLTVL.

The V call is TRBV6-6, the J call TRBJ2-3; TRBD2 matches at 7 bases. Trimming at V came to 5 bases and at J to 6 bases, leaving 8 bases not matched to a gene. This CDR3 contains 14 residues. Germline V gene sequence: CDR1 MNHNY, CDR2 SVGAGI (reference sequence). In DNA, the CDR3 is TGTGCCAGCAGTCTCGGGCCGCGGGGGGATACGCAGTATTTT. It translates to CASSLGPRGDTQYF.

The chain employs TRBV27 and TRBJ2-4, with a possible D match to TRBD2 (5 bases). The germline V gene has CDR1 MNHEY and CDR2 SMNVEV (reference sequence). The ends were cut back, 7 bases at V and 0 bases at J, with 13 bases in the middle. The CDR3 is 15 amino acids. For the CDR3, the DNA is TGTGCCAGCAAGGGCCTCGGACTAGCCAAAAACATTCAGTACTTC. Amino acid sequence: CASKGLGLAKNIQYF.

The rearrangement uses TRBV25-1 and TRBJ1-2, with 8 nucleotides matching TRBD1. After removal of 4 bases from V and 6 bases from J, the junction contained 13 bases not matched to a gene. The CDR3 loop spans 16 amino acids. Germline values: CDR1 MGHDK, CDR2 SYGVNS. CDR3 sequence: CASSATGQGARDGYTF. In DNA, the CDR3 is TGTGCCAGCAGTGCCACCGGTCAGGGGGCAAGAGATGGCTACACCTTC.

The CDR3 nucleotides read TGTGCCAGCAGTAAATCGACAGATGGCTACACCTTC. As protein: CASSKSTDGYTF. The chain has TRBV6-6 and TRBJ1-2; D may be TRBD1 (5 bases). The CDR3 runs 12 residues. Per germline, CDR1 MNHNY and CDR2 SVGAGI (reference sequence). V lost 5 bases to trimming and J lost 6 bases, with 10 bases between them.

This chain joins TRBV9 and TRBJ1-5; D remains unclear. The V end was cut by 3 bases, the J end by 5 bases, with 9 bases between. Germline assignment: CDR1 SGDLS and CDR2 YYNGEE. CDR3 length: 13 residues. Here the CDR3 reads CASSARLDQPQHF. CDR3 coding DNA: TGTGCCAGCAGCGCAAGGTTGGATCAGCCCCAGCATTTT.

The chain joins TRBV5-1 to TRBJ2-4, with TRBD2 as a possible D gene (5 bases). The CDR3 length is 13 residues. The germline V and J ends were trimmed by 0 bases and 6 bases, with 7 bases remaining between them. The germline V gene has CDR1 SGHRS and CDR2 YFSETQ. CDR3 nucleotide sequence: TGCGCCAGCAGCTTGGACAGCGGAAACATTCAGTACTTC. Its protein product is CASSLDSGNIQYF.

This rearrangement joins TRBV6-5 to TRBJ1-2; D remains ambiguous. V was cut by 6 bases and J by 5 bases, with 19 bases left in between. There are 15 residues in the CDR3. The germline V gene encodes CDR1 MNHEY and CDR2 SVGAGI. The CDR3 region is CASSLTGERRYGYTF. In nucleotides, the CDR3 is TGTGCCAGCAGCCTTACGGGTGAGCGACGGTATGGCTACACCTTC.

In regard to this clone: Other DNA sequences in this sample translate to the same CDR3. The chain is built from TRBV7-2 and TRBJ2-1; TRBD1 matches at 7 bases. V shed 5 bases, J shed 5 bases, and the junction held 6 bases outside the gene matches. Per germline, CDR1 SGHTA and CDR2 FQGNSA. The CDR3 has 14 amino acids. The CDR3 DNA reads as TGTGCCAGCAGCCCTTCAGGGGGACACAATGAGCAGTTCTTC. Its translation: CASSPSGGHNEQFF.

This clone has a handful of counts. The V call is TRBV27, the J call TRBJ2-3; the match to TRBD2 covers 9 bases. The CDR3 spans 14 residues. V trimming: 7 bases; J trimming: 6 bases; junction bases outside the gene matches: 8. Germline CDR1 and CDR2: MNHEY and SMNVEV (reference sequence). CDR3 sequence (DNA): TGTGCCAGCAAGTGGGCGGGGGGGCCGGATACGCAGTATTTT. Encoded protein: CASKWAGGPDTQYF.

The chain combines TRBV20-1 with TRBJ2-5, with unresolved D. The CDR3 loop spans 11 amino acids. The V end was cut by 6 bases, the J end by 7 bases, with 12 bases between. Germline-derived CDR1 and CDR2 are DFQATT and SNEGSKA (reference sequence). For the CDR3, the DNA is TGCAGTGCCCCGTCTTCGGGGACCCAGTACTTC. This translates into CSAPSSGTQYF.

This chain connects TRBV15 to TRBJ2-1; 10 positions agree with TRBD2. Germline values: CDR1 LNHNV, CDR2 YYDKDF (reference sequence). CDR3 length: 17 amino acids. J lost 6 bases, V lost 1 base, and 9 bases had no gene match. CDR3 in amino acids: CATSRAIGQRGGNEQFF. CDR3 DNA sequence: TGTGCCACCAGCAGAGCAATAGGCCAGCGGGGGGGCAATGAGCAGTTCTTC.

The chain uses TRBV4-2 and TRBJ1-2; weak D call: TRBD1 (5 bases). Germline V lookup: CDR1 LGHNA, CDR2 YNFKEQ. V gave up 6 bases and J gave up 4 bases, with 21 bases separating them. The CDR3 has 16 residues. The CDR3 loop reads CASRGGFENRLYGYTF. The CDR3 nucleotides are TGTGCCAGCAGGGGGGGATTTGAAAACAGACTCTATGGCTACACCTTC.

The rearrangement uses TRBV30 and TRBJ2-5; TRBD2 aligns across 8 bases. The CDR3 has 13 residues. The junction had 5 bases not matched to a gene; V was cut back by 3 bases and J by 5 bases. Per germline, CDR1 GTSNPN and CDR2 SVGIG (reference sequence). The CDR3 region has the DNA TGTGCCTGGAGACGGGGGGGCCCCGAGACCCAGTACTTC. Translating it yields CAWRRGGPETQYF.

This chain links TRBV18 with TRBJ2-7; 10 nucleotides line up with TRBD1. This CDR3 region has 15 residues. Losses at the gene ends were 4 bases for V and 4 bases for J; bases not matched to a gene: 7. Per germline, CDR1 KGHSH and CDR2 LQKENI. CDR3 DNA sequence: TGTGCCAGCTCACGCCCGGGACAGGGGACATACGAGCAGTACTTC. Amino acid sequence: CASSRPGQGTYEQYF. The whole variable domain, filled in from reference TRBV18 and TRBJ2-7, reads NAGVMQNPRHLVRRRGQEARLRCSPMKGHSHVYWYRQLPEEGLKFMVYLQKENIIDESGMPKERFSAEFPKEGPSILRIQQVVRGDSAAYFCASSRPGQGTYEQYFGPGTRLTVT.

This sequence joins TRBV5-8 and TRBJ1-2; D ambiguous. This CDR3 spans 14 amino acids. V dropped 5 bases and J dropped 4 bases, with 15 bases sitting between them. Germline CDR1 SGHTS, CDR2 YDEGEE. The CDR3 DNA reads as TGTGCCAGCAGACTTCGGACGGATTTCTATGGCTACACCTTC. Translated: CASRLRTDFYGYTF.